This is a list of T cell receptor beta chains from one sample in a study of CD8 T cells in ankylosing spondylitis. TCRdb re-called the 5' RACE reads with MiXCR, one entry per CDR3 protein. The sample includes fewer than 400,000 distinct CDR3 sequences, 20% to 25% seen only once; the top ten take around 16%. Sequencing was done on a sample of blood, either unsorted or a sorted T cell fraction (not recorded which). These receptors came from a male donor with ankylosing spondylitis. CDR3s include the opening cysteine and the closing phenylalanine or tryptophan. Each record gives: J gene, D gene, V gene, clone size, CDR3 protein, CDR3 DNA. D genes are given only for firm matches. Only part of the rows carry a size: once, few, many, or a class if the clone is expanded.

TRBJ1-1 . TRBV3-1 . CASSQDLAGRSTEAFF TGTGCCAGCAGCCAAGATCTCGCGGGGCGATCCACTGAAGCTTTCTTT
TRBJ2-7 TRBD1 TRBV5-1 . CASSLAGGDGDEQYF TGCGCCAGCAGCCTGGCAGGGGGAGACGGCGACGAGCAGTACTTC
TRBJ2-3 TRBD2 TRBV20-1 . CSARTGGTTDTQYF TGCAGTGCTAGGACGGGGGGGACCACAGATACGCAGTATTTT
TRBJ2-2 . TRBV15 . CATSPRGIGELFF TGTGCCACCAGCCCACGGGGCATCGGGGAGCTGTTTTTT
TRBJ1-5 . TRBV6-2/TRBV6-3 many CASRDSNQPQHF TGTGCCAGCCGGGATAGCAATCAGCCCCAGCATTTT
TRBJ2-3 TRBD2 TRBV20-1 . CSATGLAADTQYF TGCAGTGCTACCGGACTAGCGGCAGATACGCAGTATTTT
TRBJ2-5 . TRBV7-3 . CASSREYQETQYF TGTGCCAGCAGCCGAGAGTACCAAGAGACCCAGTACTTC
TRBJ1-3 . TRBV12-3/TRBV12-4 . CASSLTDGNTIYF TGTGCCAGCAGTTTAACTGACGGAAACACCATATATTTT
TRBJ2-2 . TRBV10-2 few CASRPSANTGELFF TGCGCCAGCAGGCCTAGCGCGAACACCGGGGAGCTGTTTTTT
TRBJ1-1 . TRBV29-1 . CSVEGDWGPGAFF TGCAGCGTTGAGGGGGATTGGGGGCCGGGGGCTTTCTTT
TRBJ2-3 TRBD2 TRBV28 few CASSPSLRGRGADTQYF TGTGCCAGCAGCCCCTCCCTTCGTGGGAGGGGTGCAGATACGCAGTATTTT
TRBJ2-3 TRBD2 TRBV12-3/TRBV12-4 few CASSSLAGGPTDTQYF TGTGCCAGCAGTTCTTTAGCGGGAGGACCAACAGATACGCAGTATTTT
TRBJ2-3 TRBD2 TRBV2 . CASGIGLAGGSDTQYF TGTGCCAGCGGGATCGGACTAGCGGGAGGGTCAGATACGCAGTATTTT
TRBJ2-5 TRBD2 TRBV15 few CATSRPESGRLETQYF TGTGCCACCAGCAGACCGGAAAGCGGGAGGTTAGAGACCCAGTACTTC
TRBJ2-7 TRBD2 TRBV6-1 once CASSRTSGQYEQYF TGTGCCAGCAGTCGGACTAGCGGGCAATACGAGCAGTACTTC
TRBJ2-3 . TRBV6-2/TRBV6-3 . CASSLEGGFTDTQYF TGTGCCAGCAGTTTGGAGGGAGGATTCACAGATACGCAGTATTTT
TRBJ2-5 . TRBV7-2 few CASSFTGSPQETQYF TGTGCCAGCAGCTTCACAGGATCGCCCCAAGAGACCCAGTACTTC
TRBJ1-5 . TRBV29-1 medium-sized CSARDNFNQPQHF TGCAGCGCCCGGGACAACTTCAATCAGCCCCAGCATTTT
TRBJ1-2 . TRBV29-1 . CSVEEAYGYTF TGCAGCGTTGAAGAAGCCTATGGCTACACCTTC
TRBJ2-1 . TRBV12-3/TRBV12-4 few CASSRLANEQFF TGTGCCAGCAGCCGGCTAGCCAATGAGCAGTTCTTC
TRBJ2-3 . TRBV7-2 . CASRLVVAPAQYF TGTGCCAGCAGATTAGTTGTAGCGCCGGCGCAGTATTTT
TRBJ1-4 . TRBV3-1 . CASSLGGTASREKLFF TGTGCCAGCAGCCTAGGAGGGACCGCGAGCAGGGAAAAACTGTTTTTT
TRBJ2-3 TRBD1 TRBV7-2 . CASSPRTGGITDTKYF TGTGCCAGCAGCCCCCGGACAGGGGGAATCACAGATACGAAGTATTTT
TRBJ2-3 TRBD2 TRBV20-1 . CSATGREGTDTQYF TGCAGTGCTACTGGGCGGGAGGGCACAGATACGCAGTATTTT
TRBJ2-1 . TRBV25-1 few CASSVVRSSNEQFF TGTGCCAGCAGTGTCGTCAGGTCGAGCAATGAGCAGTTCTTC
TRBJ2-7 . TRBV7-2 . CASSTHHLSYEQYF TGTGCCAGCAGCACTCACCACCTCTCCTACGAGCAGTACTTC
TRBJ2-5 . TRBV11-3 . CASSLFQTYQETQYF TGTGCCAGCAGCTTATTTCAGACCTACCAAGAGACCCAGTACTTC
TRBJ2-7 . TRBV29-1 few CSVARTVSYEQYF TGCAGCGTCGCCCGGACAGTCTCCTACGAGCAGTACTTC
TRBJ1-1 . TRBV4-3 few CASSQDNNRPVTEAFF TGCGCCAGCAGCCAAGATAATAACCGACCGGTCACTGAAGCTTTCTTT